Each of the 28 T cell receptor beta chains below was sequenced from the same sample in a study of blood T cell repertoires in COVID-19. Sequencing used immunoSEQ multiplex PCR; TCRdb keeps in-frame clones, though not all of them. This repertoire shows under 200,000 clones, roughly 84% found once; its top ten account for roughly 7%. Sequencing was performed on PBMCs or T cells enriched from blood (not recorded which). The receptor source for this set is a woman between 50 and 59 years old who had recovered from COVID-19.

The V gene is TRBV2, the J gene TRBJ2-7, with 12 bases lining up with TRBD2. This CDR3 region has 14 residues. CDR1 and CDR2 from the germline V gene are SNHLY and FYNNEI. J gave up 7 bases and V 8 bases, and 9 bases lay outside the gene matches. The chain's CDR3 is CASGRTSGMGEQYF. In DNA, the CDR3 is TGTGCCAGCGGCAGGACTAGCGGGATGGGTGAGCAGTACTTC.

The rearrangement joins TRBV19 to TRBJ1-1; TRBD1 agrees at 11 bases. The CDR3 is made up of 17 amino acids. Germline V CDR1 and CDR2: LNHDA, SQIVND (reference sequence). V was clipped by 3 bases and J by 1 base; unmatched bases: 7. The CDR3 nucleotides are TGTGCCAGTAGTATTCGGACAGGGGGCGGGTGGAACACTGAAGCTTTCTTT. It specifies CASSIRTGGGWNTEAFF.

The V gene is TRBV24-1, the J gene TRBJ2-2; tentatively, D is TRBD2 (6 bases). Per germline, CDR1 KGHDR and CDR2 SFDVKD. V gave up 9 bases and J gave up 2 bases, with 18 bases separating them. The length of the CDR3 is 16 residues. CDR3 DNA: TGTGCCACCCGTTCTAGCTTGCGGGGAAACACCGGGGAGCTGTTTTTT. This encodes CATRSSLRGNTGELFF.

V gene TRBV30 combines with J gene TRBJ1-1; D unresolved. CDR1 and CDR2 from the germline V gene are GTSNPN and SVGIG (reference sequence). This CDR3 region has 13 residues. Trimming pared 0 bases from V and 13 bases from J, leaving 18 bases between. CDR3 sequence (DNA): TGTGCCTGGAGTGTACTGAATAATCAGGTCCGTTTCTTT. This translates into CAWSVLNNQVRFF.

The chain combines TRBV25-1 with TRBJ2-1; D is possibly TRBD2 (6 bases). Between the trimmed V and J ends, which lost 3 bases and 8 bases, there was a span of 14 bases. CDR1 is MGHDK, CDR2 SYGVNS, per germline. The CDR3 covers 14 residues. CDR3: CASSEGGRWDEQFF. CDR3 nucleotide sequence: TGTGCCAGCAGTGAGGGGGGAAGGTGGGATGAGCAGTTCTTC.

The rearrangement joins TRBV6-5 to TRBJ2-3; possibly TRBD2 for D (5 bases). This CDR3 region has 14 residues. Germline V CDR1 and CDR2: MNHEY, SVGAGI. Trimming took 0 bases from V and 4 from J, leaving 8 bases between them. The CDR3 is CASSYSFGADTQYF. The CDR3 DNA is TGTGCCAGCAGTTACTCTTTCGGGGCAGATACGCAGTATTTT.

The J gene is TRBJ1-1, the V gene TRBV19; maybe TRBD1 (5 bases). CDR3 length: 12 amino acids. Trimming shortened V by 7 bases and J by 7 bases, and 13 bases separated the two germline ends. Germline CDR1 reads LNHDA; CDR2 reads SQIVND (reference sequence). The DNA of the CDR3 is TGTGCCAGTAACCCGACAGTTGGTGAAGCTTTCTTT. Residues: CASNPTVGEAFF.

The chain uses TRBV30 and TRBJ2-6, with a possible D match to TRBD1 (6 bases). The CDR3 consists of 15 residues. V was trimmed by 3 bases and J by 0 bases, leaving 9 bases between them. Germline V lookup: CDR1 GTSNPN, CDR2 SVGIG (reference sequence). The CDR3 DNA reads TGTGCCTGGAGGAAAGGGGGCTCTGGGGCCAACGTCCTGACTTTC. Translated: CAWRKGGSGANVLTF.

This chain connects TRBV5-1 to TRBJ2-2; 8 bases map to TRBD1. This CDR3 region has 19 residues. The germline CDR1 and CDR2 sequences are SGHRS and YFSETQ. V lost 1 base to trimming and J lost 5 bases; unmatched junction nucleotides: 16. This CDR3 reads CASSLPLDRGLGRTGELFF. CDR3 nucleotides: TGCGCCAGCAGCTTGCCACTCGACAGGGGCCTAGGGCGGACCGGGGAGCTGTTTTTT.

The CDR3 DNA sequence: TGTGCCACCAGTGATTTGCAGCCTAGCGGAGACAATGAGCAGTTCTTC. It encodes CATSDLQPSGDNEQFF. The genes are TRBV24-1 and TRBJ2-1; 7 bases fit TRBD2. CDR3 length: 16 residues. V gave up 0 bases and J gave up 5 bases; unmatched junction bases: 6. Germline V gene sequence: CDR1 KGHDR, CDR2 SFDVKD.

The V gene is TRBV4-2, the J gene TRBJ2-3; 13 nucleotides align to TRBD2. CDR3 length: 18 amino acids. Trimming took 1 base from V and 6 from J; bases not matched to a gene: 10. CDR1 and CDR2 (germline): LGHNA, YNFKEQ. The CDR3 spells CASSQGLAGGPTGDTQYF. In DNA form, the CDR3 reads TGTGCCAGCAGCCAAGGACTAGCGGGAGGACCTACGGGGGATACGCAGTATTTT.

The genes are TRBV2 and TRBJ2-7, with TRBD1 matching 11 bases. The CDR3 totals 16 residues. Looked up from germline, CDR1 is SNHLY and CDR2 is FYNNEI. The V segment lost 8 bases and the J segment 2 bases; nucleotides outside the gene matches: 11. The DNA of the CDR3 is TGTGCCAGCGGAGGAGGGACAGGGGGACCCCCCTACGAGCAGTACTTC. As protein: CASGGGTGGPPYEQYF.

The V and J genes are TRBV5-1 and TRBJ2-7, with a possible D match to TRBD2 (5 bases). The CDR3 contains 15 residues. From germline, CDR1 is SGHRS and CDR2 YFSETQ. V gave up 3 bases and J gave up 3 bases, with 16 bases separating them. This chain's CDR3 is CASSSQSLGSYEQYF. The CDR3 DNA is TGCGCCAGCAGCTCCCAGTCTTTGGGGAGCTACGAGCAGTACTTC.

The rearrangement joins TRBV5-4 to TRBJ1-2; D not resolved. CDR3 length equals 12 residues. Germline-derived CDR1 and CDR2 are SGHNT and YYREEE (reference sequence). Between the trimmed V and J ends, which lost 3 bases and 7 bases, there was a span of 10 bases. The CDR3 sequence is CASSSRVSGYTF. The CDR3 bases are TGTGCCAGCAGCTCCCGGGTTAGTGGCTACACCTTC.

The V and J genes are TRBV3-1 (or the pseudogene TRBV3-2) and TRBJ1-2, with 8 bases matching TRBD1. The CDR3 covers 15 residues. CDR1 and CDR2 from the germline V gene are LGHDT and YNNKEL (reference sequence). J was trimmed by 6 bases and V by 0 bases; bases with no gene match: 6. CDR3 loop: CASSQDGQGRDGYTF. CDR3 nucleotides: TGTGCCAGCAGCCAAGATGGACAGGGACGGGATGGCTACACCTTC.

This clone showed up just once. The chain recombines TRBV11-2 with TRBJ2-1; D possibly corresponds to TRBD2 (6 bases). The CDR3 has 16 amino acids. Trimming cost V 5 bases and J 0 bases, with 14 bases left between them. Germline assignment: CDR1 SGHAT and CDR2 FQNNGV. The CDR3 nucleotides read TGTGCCAGCAGCCCCCAACTCGGGGGCTCCTACAATGAGCAGTTCTTC. The encoded protein is CASSPQLGGSYNEQFF.

This chain joins TRBV2 and TRBJ2-7, with D tentatively TRBD1 (6 bases). The CDR3 spans 15 residues. Trimming took 0 bases from V and 0 from J, leaving 9 bases between them. Looked up from germline, CDR1 is SNHLY and CDR2 is FYNNEI. The CDR3 spells CASSEAQDSSYEQYF. The CDR3 DNA follows: TGTGCCAGCAGTGAAGCTCAGGACAGCTCCTACGAGCAGTACTTC.

V and J are TRBV5-6 and TRBJ2-2, with 11 bases fitting TRBD1. Germline V gene sequence: CDR1 SGHDT, CDR2 YYEEEE. The CDR3 loop spans 16 amino acids. After removal of 4 bases from V and 3 bases from J, the junction contained 5 bases not matched to a gene. CDR3 residues: CASSPGDRGDTGELFF. The CDR3 nucleotides read TGTGCCAGCAGCCCAGGGGACAGGGGGGACACCGGGGAGCTGTTTTTT.

The chain uses TRBV5-1 and TRBJ1-5, with D hard to call. V shed 0 bases and J shed 0 bases, with 13 bases lying between them. Germline V gives CDR1 SGHRS, CDR2 YFSETQ. The CDR3 has 17 amino acids. As DNA, the CDR3 is TGCGCCAGCAGCTTGGGGGGAGGGTCCTATAGCAATCAGCCCCAGCATTTT. Its protein product is CASSLGGGSYSNQPQHF.

The chain links TRBV5-1 to TRBJ1-2; 7 bases fit TRBD1. The CDR3 loop spans 17 amino acids. J was trimmed by 5 bases and V by 2 bases; bases with no gene match: 15. Germline-derived CDR1 and CDR2 are SGHRS and YFSETQ. As DNA, the CDR3 is TGCGCCAGCAGCTTCCGAACCGGGCAGGGGGTTGGGTATGGCTACACCTTC. Its protein is CASSFRTGQGVGYGYTF.

This chain links TRBV4-2 with TRBJ2-2; TRBD1 matches at 9 bases. V lost 1 base to trimming and J lost 4 bases; unmatched junction nucleotides: 10. The CDR3 runs 18 residues. Germline CDR1 reads LGHNA; CDR2 reads YNFKEQ. The CDR3 region has the DNA TGTGCCAGCAGCCAAGCCTTCGGGACAGGGCTATTCACCGGGGAGCTGTTTTTT. Translation gives CASSQAFGTGLFTGELFF.

The chain carries TRBV6-4 and TRBJ2-5; weak D call: TRBD1 (6 bases). The CDR3 runs to 14 residues. Trimming removed 4 bases at V and 7 bases at J, with 16 bases between. Germline CDR1 and CDR2: MRHNA and SNTAGT. The CDR3 is CASSVPDSRGTQYF. CDR3 bases: TGTGCCAGCAGTGTCCCGGACAGCCGGGGGACCCAGTACTTC.

The genes are TRBV3-1 (or the pseudogene TRBV3-2) and TRBJ2-5, with 11 bases fitting TRBD1. The ends lost 1 base at V and 4 bases at J; junction bases unmatched: 5. CDR3 length: 16 amino acids. The germline V gene has CDR1 LGHDT and CDR2 YNNKEL (reference sequence). The CDR3 DNA sequence: TGTGCCAGCAGCCAAGCCAGGACAGGGGGCCGAGAGACCCAGTACTTC. Its translation is CASSQARTGGRETQYF.

The V and J genes are TRBV11-2 and TRBJ1-1, with TRBD1 identical over 9 bases. The CDR3 consists of 17 residues. Per the germline V gene, CDR1 is SGHAT and CDR2 is FQNNGV. J was trimmed by 10 bases and V by 5 bases; bases with no gene match: 20. The chain's CDR3 is CASSPLGQGFPASGAFF. The CDR3 DNA reads TGTGCCAGCAGCCCATTGGGACAGGGCTTCCCGGCCTCCGGAGCTTTCTTT.

This sequence joins TRBV11-3 and TRBJ1-5; no clear D. Germline lookup yields CDR1 SGHNT and CDR2 YENEEA. Between the trimmed V and J ends, which lost 6 bases and 8 bases, there was a span of 8 bases. The CDR3 covers 11 residues. CDR3 loop: CASRLFEPQHF. DNA of the CDR3: TGTGCCAGCAGACTTTTTGAGCCCCAGCATTTT.

This clone was detected only a few times. CDR3 sequence reads: CASSLEEYGNTIYF. As DNA, the CDR3 is TGTGCCAGCAGCTTAGAGGAGTACGGAAACACCATATATTTT. The rearrangement links TRBV11-2 to TRBJ1-3; the D is unclear. Germline CDR1 is SGHAT and CDR2 is FQNNGV. The CDR3 is 14 residues long. Trimming took 0 bases from V and 4 from J, leaving 7 bases between them.

The chain has TRBV7-9 and TRBJ2-2; D gene unclear. CDR1 and CDR2 from the germline V gene are SEHNR and FQNEAQ (reference sequence). V lost 4 bases to trimming and J lost 5 bases, with 5 bases between them. This CDR3 spans 12 amino acids. DNA of the CDR3: TGTGCCAGCAGCTCTCGGACCGGGGAGCTGTTTTTT. Translated: CASSSRTGELFF.

In nucleotides, the CDR3 is TGTGCCAGCAGTGAGATAGACCGGGACAGGGACTTTGAAAAACTGTTTTTT. Its protein is CASSEIDRDRDFEKLFF. J is TRBJ1-4 and V is TRBV25-1, with TRBD1 matching 9 bases. V was pared by 3 bases and J by 7 bases, with 12 bases of the junction left unmatched. This CDR3 is built from 17 residues. Germline-derived CDR1 and CDR2 are MGHDK and SYGVNS.